This T cell receptor (beta chain) was sequenced during a study of blood T cells in healthy people across ages. Across the study: The capture of about one barcoded beta molecule per two T cells was achieved by template switching.

CDR3 length equals 19 residues. The J segment lost 2 bases and the V segment lost 6 bases, leaving 18 bases of the junction unmatched. Germline V lookup: CDR1 MDHEN, CDR2 SYDVKM. With a J-beta primer mix and a sample-barcoded 5' primer, a second PCR ran roughly 6 to 11 cycles. Paired-end reads containing CDR3 totaled no fewer than 2.5 million for each sample. TCRdb redid the calling of the 5' RACE reads with MiXCR, one entry per CDR3 protein. This table has hundreds of thousands of distinct CDR3 sequences, about 30% appearing once. The sequencing sample was made of blood. The receptor was isolated from an elderly woman in good health. The chain combines TRBV28 with TRBJ1-5; 8 bases are shared with TRBD1. The CDR3 spells CASSSSRGPWQSGNQPQHF. As DNA, the CDR3 is TGTGCCAGCAGCTCCTCCAGGGGGCCATGGCAGAGCGGCAATCAGCCCCAGCATTTT.